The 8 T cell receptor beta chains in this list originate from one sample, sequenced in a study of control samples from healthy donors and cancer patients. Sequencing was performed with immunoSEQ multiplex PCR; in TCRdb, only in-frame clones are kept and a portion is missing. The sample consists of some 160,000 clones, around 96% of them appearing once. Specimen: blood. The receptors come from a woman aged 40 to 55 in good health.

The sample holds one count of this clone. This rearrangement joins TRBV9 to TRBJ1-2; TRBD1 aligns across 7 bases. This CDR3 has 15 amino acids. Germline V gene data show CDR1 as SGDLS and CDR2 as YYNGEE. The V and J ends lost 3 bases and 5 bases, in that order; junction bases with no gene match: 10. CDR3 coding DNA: TGTGCCAGCAGCGCAACAGGGGTATCCCTATATGGCTACACCTTC. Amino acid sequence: CASSATGVSLYGYTF.

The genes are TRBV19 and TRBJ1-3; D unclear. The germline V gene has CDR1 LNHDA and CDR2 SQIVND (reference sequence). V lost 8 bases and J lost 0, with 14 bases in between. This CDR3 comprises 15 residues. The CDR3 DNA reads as TGTGCCAGTGCCCATGGACGACGCTCTGGAAACACCATATATTTT. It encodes CASAHGRRSGNTIYF.

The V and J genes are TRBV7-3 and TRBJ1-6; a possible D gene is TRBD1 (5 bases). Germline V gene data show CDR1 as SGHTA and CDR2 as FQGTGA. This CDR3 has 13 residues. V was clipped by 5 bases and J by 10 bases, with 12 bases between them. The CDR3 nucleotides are TGTGCCAGCAGCGGGGACCCCGGGTCACCCCTCCACTTT. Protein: CASSGDPGSPLHF.

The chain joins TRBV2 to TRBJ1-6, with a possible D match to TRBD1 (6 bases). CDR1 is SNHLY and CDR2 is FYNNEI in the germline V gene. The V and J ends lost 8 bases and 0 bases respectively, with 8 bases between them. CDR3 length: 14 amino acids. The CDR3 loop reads CASDRSSYNSPLHF. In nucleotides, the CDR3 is TGTGCCAGCGACAGGAGCTCCTATAATTCACCCCTCCACTTT.

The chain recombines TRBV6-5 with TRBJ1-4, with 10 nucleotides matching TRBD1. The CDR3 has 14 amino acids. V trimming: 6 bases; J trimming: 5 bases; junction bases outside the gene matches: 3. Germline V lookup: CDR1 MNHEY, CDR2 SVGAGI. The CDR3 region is CASRKGQGNEKLFF. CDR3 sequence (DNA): TGTGCCAGCAGGAAGGGACAGGGGAATGAAAAACTGTTTTTT.

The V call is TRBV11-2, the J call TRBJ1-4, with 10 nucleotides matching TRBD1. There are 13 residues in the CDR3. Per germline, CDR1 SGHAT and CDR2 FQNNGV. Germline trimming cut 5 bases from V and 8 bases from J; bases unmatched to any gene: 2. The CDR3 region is CASSRDRGEKLFF. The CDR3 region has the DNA TGTGCCAGCAGCCGGGACAGGGGAGAAAAACTGTTTTTT.

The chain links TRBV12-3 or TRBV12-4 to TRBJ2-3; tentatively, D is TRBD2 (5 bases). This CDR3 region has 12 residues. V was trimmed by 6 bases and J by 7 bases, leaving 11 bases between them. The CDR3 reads CASSTPGNTQYF. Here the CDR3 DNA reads TGTGCCAGCAGCACCCCGGGGAATACGCAGTATTTT.

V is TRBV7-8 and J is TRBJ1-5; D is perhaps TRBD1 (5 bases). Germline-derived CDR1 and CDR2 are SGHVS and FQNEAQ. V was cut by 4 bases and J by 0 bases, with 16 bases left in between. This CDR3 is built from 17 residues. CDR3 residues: CASSSPEGRISNQPQHF. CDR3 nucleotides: TGTGCCAGCAGCTCCCCTGAGGGGAGGATTAGCAATCAGCCCCAGCATTTT.